Following are 3 T cell receptor beta chains from one sample sequenced in a study of blood T cells in healthy people across ages. A second PCR of roughly 6 to 12 cycles used a sample-barcoded 5' primer and a J-beta primer mix. TCRdb reanalysed the 5' RACE reads using MiXCR and keeps one entry per CDR3 protein. This table holds about 1.8 million distinct CDR3 sequences, roughly 49% found once. The sample comprised blood. Receptors originate from a woman aged 40 to 55 in good health.

V gene TRBV12-3 or TRBV12-4 combines with J gene TRBJ2-6, with a tentative D call TRBD1 (8 bases). The V end lost 6 bases, the J end lost 0 bases, and 15 bases lay between the germline ends. CDR3 size: 17 residues. The CDR3 DNA is TGTGCCAGCAGCCACAGGGGGGGGGCCTCTGGGGCCAACGTCCTGACTTTC. This encodes CASSHRGGASGANVLTF.

This clonotype was seen a handful of times. This chain uses TRBV10-3 with TRBJ2-1; 7 bases are shared with TRBD2. Germline loops: CDR1 ENHRY, CDR2 SYGVKD. V shed 8 bases and J 6 bases; nucleotides not matched to a gene: 7. CDR3 length: 13 residues. Here the CDR3 reads CAIARGVTNEQFF. The CDR3 DNA follows: TGTGCCATCGCCCGGGGGGTCACCAATGAGCAGTTCTTC.

V and J are TRBV6-6 and TRBJ1-2, with D possibly matching TRBD1 (5 bases). CDR1 is MNHNY, CDR2 SVGAGI, per germline (reference sequence). Trimming removed 2 bases from V and 1 base from J, with 17 bases in between. The CDR3 consists of 17 residues. DNA of the CDR3: TGTGCCAGCAGTTACATCCCGTGGGGGGACTTTAACTATGGCTACACCTTC. This sequence encodes CASSYIPWGDFNYGYTF.